The 23 T cell receptor beta chains presented below share a single source sample, sequenced in a study of T cells in Graves' hyperthyroidism and ophthalmopathy. Amplified regions were TCR beta CDR3 sequences from RNA transcripts. The HTBI primer set was used in a first-round RT-PCR of the TCR CDR3. A single record per CDR3 protein comes from TCRdb applying MiXCR to the multiplex PCR reads. The sample lists a few hundred thousand distinct CDR3 sequences; 15% to 20% were seen once. The sample consisted of blood. The receptor set was obtained from a woman between 18 and 29 years old with Graves' ophthalmopathy.

The table lists this clonotype with many counts. The chain's CDR3 is CASRGGGSYEQYF. The CDR3 coding sequence is TGTGCCAGCAGGGGGGGGGGATCCTACGAGCAGTACTTC. The chain has TRBV6-1 and TRBJ2-7; the match to TRBD2 covers 7 bases. The germline CDR1 and CDR2 sequences are MNHNS and SASEGT. The CDR3 consists of 13 residues. V trimming: 6 bases; J trimming: 1 base; junction bases outside the gene matches: 3.

This chain uses TRBV9 with TRBJ2-7; no reliable D call. Germline V gene lookup returns CDR1 SGDLS and CDR2 YYNGEE. This CDR3 comprises 15 residues. V lost 0 bases and J 7 bases, leaving 17 bases between the germline ends. CDR3 sequence reads: CASSVGSSDVEEQYF. The CDR3, as DNA: TGTGCCAGCAGCGTAGGTTCAAGCGATGTGGAGGAGCAGTACTTC.

The chain couples TRBV20-1 to TRBJ1-5; 8 bases fit TRBD1. The V and J ends lost 4 bases and 7 bases, in that order; junction bases with no gene match: 6. Germline assignment: CDR1 DFQATT and CDR2 SNEGSKA (reference sequence). The CDR3 is 13 residues long. The CDR3 protein is CSAKDRGGQPQHF. The CDR3 region has the DNA TGCAGTGCTAAAGACAGGGGAGGACAGCCCCAGCATTTT.

This clonotype was seen many times. The chain joins TRBV6-1 to TRBJ2-1; D not resolved. Looked up from germline, CDR1 is MNHNS and CDR2 is SASEGT. With 2 bases removed from V and 5 bases from J, the gap between germline ends came to 4 bases. The CDR3 runs 12 residues. The CDR3 here is CASSEWDNEQFF. Here the CDR3 DNA reads TGTGCCAGCAGTGAATGGGACAATGAGCAGTTCTTC.

The chain employs TRBV12-5 and TRBJ1-2; D might be TRBD1 (5 bases). This CDR3 is 14 amino acids long. CDR1 and CDR2 from the germline V gene are LGHNT and FRNRAP. V lost 5 bases, J lost 5 bases, and 15 bases lay in between. The CDR3 reads CASGAPGTDYGYTF. The CDR3 nucleotides read TGTGCTAGTGGTGCCCCGGGGACCGATTATGGCTACACCTTC.

This clonotype showed up many times. V usage is TRBV11-2 and J usage is TRBJ2-3, with 10 positions matching TRBD2. This CDR3 is built from 16 residues. Germline CDR1 SGHAT, CDR2 FQNNGV. Trimming at V came to 4 bases and at J to 2 bases, leaving 6 bases not matched to a gene. The CDR3: CASSSSSGGVTDTQYF. DNA for the CDR3: TGTGCCAGCAGCTCCTCGAGCGGGGGGGTCACAGATACGCAGTATTTT.

The chain recombines TRBV4-1 with TRBJ1-1; the D gene is possibly TRBD1 (5 bases). In germline, CDR1 is MGHRA, CDR2 YSYEKL. The V and J ends lost 0 bases and 5 bases respectively, with 10 bases between them. CDR3 length equals 14 residues. The CDR3 coding sequence is TGCGCCAGCAGCCAAGACCGGACACGTACTGAAGCTTTCTTT. It yields the protein CASSQDRTRTEAFF.

This clonotype was observed a handful of times. The chain uses TRBV9 and TRBJ2-2, with 9 bases fitting TRBD2. Germline V gene sequence: CDR1 SGDLS, CDR2 YYNGEE. Trimming cost V 5 bases and J 4 bases; bases outside gene matches: 15. This CDR3 is built from 18 residues. The CDR3 region is CASSLSDLAGLTTGELFF. CDR3 in DNA: TGTGCCAGCAGTTTGTCGGATCTAGCGGGGCTTACCACCGGGGAGCTGTTTTTT. The full variable domain, with the rest looked up from reference TRBV9 and TRBJ2-2, is DSGVTQTPKHLITATGQRVTLRCSPRSGDLSVYWYQQSLDQGLQFLIQYYNGEERAKGNILERFSAQQFPDLHSELNLSSLELGDSALYFCASSLSDLAGLTTGELFFGEGSRLTVL.

This clonotype has a handful of counts. The chain recombines TRBV6-1 with TRBJ2-1, with 9 bases matching TRBD2. CDR1 MNHNS and CDR2 SASEGT come from the germline V gene. The CDR3 sequence is 13 residues long. Unmatched junction bases numbered 4, after V lost 8 bases and J lost 5 bases. The CDR3 here is CASARGGHNEQFF. CDR3 DNA sequence: TGTGCCAGCGCGCGGGGGGGCCACAATGAGCAGTTCTTC.

This clonotype occurred many times. V gene TRBV4-1 combines with J gene TRBJ1-2; 11 bases line up with TRBD1. With V trimmed by 1 base and J by 7 bases, 5 bases remained unmatched. The CDR3 is 15 residues long. CDR1 and CDR2 (germline): MGHRA, YSYEKL. The chain's CDR3 is CASSQGTGGAGGYTF. As DNA, the CDR3 is TGCGCCAGCAGCCAAGGGACAGGGGGCGCCGGTGGCTACACCTTC.

In this sample, this clonotype turned up many times. The gene calls are TRBV30 and TRBJ1-1; a weak D match, TRBD1 (6 bases). Looked up from germline, CDR1 is GTSNPN and CDR2 is SVGIG (reference sequence). The V end was cut by 3 bases, the J end by 1 base, with 18 bases between. The CDR3 length is 16 residues. CDR3 loop: CAWSPPRPTGNTEAFF. The CDR3 coding sequence is TGTGCCTGGAGCCCCCCACGCCCGACAGGGAACACTGAAGCTTTCTTT.

The rearrangement links TRBV6-2 or TRBV6-3 to TRBJ2-7, with D tentatively TRBD2 (7 bases). Trimming left V 3 bases short and J 2 bases short, with 17 bases between. CDR3 size: 16 residues. Germline CDR1 MNHEY, CDR2 SVGEGT. CDR3: CASSYRRGGGPYEQYF. The CDR3 region has the DNA TGTGCCAGCAGTTATCGTAGAGGGGGGGGGCCCTACGAGCAGTACTTC.

The table lists this clonotype with many counts. This CDR3 reads CASSLGTGVSEAFF. CDR3 nucleotide sequence: TGTGCCAGCAGCTTGGGGACAGGGGTCTCTGAAGCTTTCTTT. V and J are TRBV11-2 and TRBJ1-1; 10 nucleotides agree with TRBD1. There are 14 residues in the CDR3. Per the germline V gene, CDR1 is SGHAT and CDR2 is FQNNGV. Trimming removed 3 bases from V and 6 bases from J; junction bases left unmatched: 4.

This clonotype was recorded a few times. The chain joins TRBV24-1 to TRBJ2-3; D not certain. The V gene lost 3 bases and the J gene lost 2 bases, with 14 bases spanning the gap. Germline V gene lookup returns CDR1 KGHDR and CDR2 SFDVKD. This CDR3 is 16 amino acids long. This chain's CDR3 is CATSDPFGPNTDTQYF. The CDR3 nucleotides read TGTGCCACCAGTGATCCTTTTGGACCGAACACAGATACGCAGTATTTT.

The V and J genes are TRBV20-1 and TRBJ2-2, with TRBD2 as a possible D gene (6 bases). The CDR3 runs 14 residues. CDR1 DFQATT and CDR2 SNEGSKA come from the germline V gene (reference sequence). Trimming removed 3 bases from V and 4 bases from J, with 12 bases in between. The CDR3 loop is CSASVLASTGELFF. Written as DNA, the CDR3 is TGCAGTGCTAGTGTTCTAGCGAGCACCGGGGAGCTGTTTTTT.

The table lists this clonotype with many counts. The V and J genes are TRBV20-1 and TRBJ1-6; 8 bases match TRBD1. The junction had 5 bases not matched to a gene; V was cut back by 3 bases and J by 10 bases. The germline V gene encodes CDR1 DFQATT and CDR2 SNEGSKA (reference sequence). The CDR3 sequence is 13 residues long. The chain's CDR3 is CSASWTGTSPLHF. The CDR3 bases are TGCAGTGCTAGTTGGACAGGGACCTCACCCCTCCACTTT.

This clonotype was counted only a few times. CDR3 DNA: TGCAGTGCCGCGCCGGGACTAGCGGGAGTGTACCCCTACGAGCAGTACTTC. Translation gives CSAAPGLAGVYPYEQYF. This chain uses TRBV20-1 with TRBJ2-7; 14 bases fit TRBD2. This CDR3 comprises 17 residues. Germline CDR1 reads DFQATT; CDR2 reads SNEGSKA (reference sequence). Unmatched junction bases numbered 12, after V lost 6 bases and J lost 2 bases.

This clonotype came up a few times. The chain carries TRBV11-2 and TRBJ1-5; no reliable D call. Per the germline V gene, CDR1 is SGHAT and CDR2 is FQNNGV. The CDR3 spans 15 residues. V shed 1 base and J shed 5 bases, with 12 bases lying between them. The CDR3 region has the DNA TGTGCCAGCAGCTTAGTTCGAGGGAAGGATCAGCCCCAGCATTTT. This encodes CASSLVRGKDQPQHF.

This clonotype has more than one count but fewer than ten. The CDR3 sequence is CASSQNNYEQYF. CDR3 coding DNA: TGTGCCAGCAGCCAGAATAACTACGAGCAGTACTTC. The rearrangement uses TRBV3-1 and TRBJ2-7, with D uncertain. Trimming removed 3 bases at V and 3 bases at J, with 6 bases between. CDR3 size: 12 residues. Germline CDR1 and CDR2: LGHDT and YNNKEL (reference sequence).

This clonotype was picked up many times. The chain carries TRBV6-1 and TRBJ2-7, with 9 bases identical to TRBD2. Unmatched junction bases numbered 4, after V lost 6 bases and J lost 1 base. The CDR3 length is 14 residues. The germline gives CDR1 MNHNS, CDR2 SASEGT. The CDR3 DNA sequence: TGTGCCAGCAGAAGACTAGCGGAATCCTACGAGCAGTACTTC. As protein: CASRRLAESYEQYF.

V usage is TRBV19 and J usage is TRBJ2-1; D is perhaps TRBD1 (6 bases). This CDR3 has 15 residues. V gave up 4 bases and J gave up 9 bases, with 19 bases separating them. The germline gives CDR1 LNHDA, CDR2 SQIVND (reference sequence). CDR3 protein: CASSKVAGVSSEQFF. The CDR3 DNA reads TGTGCCAGTAGTAAGGTGGCAGGGGTGAGCAGTGAGCAGTTCTTC.

This clonotype has at least ten counts. The chain carries TRBV28 and TRBJ2-3; 9 bases align to TRBD1. Germline V gene data show CDR1 as MDHEN and CDR2 as SYDVKM. The CDR3 covers 15 residues. Trimming took 5 bases from V and 2 from J; bases not matched to a gene: 5. The chain's CDR3 is CASSGNRGPTDTQYF. In nucleotides, the CDR3 is TGTGCCAGCAGTGGAAACAGGGGGCCCACAGATACGCAGTATTTT.

This clonotype was seen repeatedly, ten times or more. The genes are TRBV4-1 and TRBJ2-7; D not certain. This CDR3 spans 17 amino acids. V lost 1 base and J lost 3, with 19 bases in between. Germline V gene lookup returns CDR1 MGHRA and CDR2 YSYEKL. In DNA, the CDR3 is TGCGCCAGCAGCCAAGTGATGGGCAGGCAACCCCACTACGAGCAGTACTTC. It translates to CASSQVMGRQPHYEQYF.